The clone carrying this T cell receptor beta chain has only one observation. Its antigen is currently unknown. Trimming took 0 bases from V and 5 from J, leaving 14 bases between them. The CDR3 spans 15 residues. The germline gives CDR1 SGHRS, CDR2 YFSETQ. This sample was included in a study of T cell responses to AZD1222 COVID-19 vaccine. Broader study findings: Among vaccine-associated CD4 TCRs, coverage spanned spike, with dominance at 160-218 and 743-854.

Some clones are missing from TCRdb's copy, which holds only in-frame ones; the method was immunoSEQ multiplex PCR. The sample lists approximately 65,000 clones, 85% to 90% occurring once. This material consisted of peripheral blood, taken on day 0 of AZD1222 vaccination. This clonotype was sampled from an adult in good health. The gene calls are TRBV5-1 and TRBJ2-5; D may be TRBD2 (5 bases). DNA for the CDR3: TGCGCCAGCAGCTTGGTCCGGAGGACTTCGGAGACCCAGTACTTC. Residues: CASSLVRRTSETQYF.